This T cell receptor beta chain was identified in a study of cytomegalovirus exposure and HLA in healthy donors. In the study overall: Samples from HLA-typed donors yielded approximately 88 million unique TCRs in an early data release. In terms of ancestry, the Caucasian-associated cluster contained about four fifths of the roughly 400 genotyped donors.

Amplification used 60 Vbeta primers and 13 Jbeta primers. Data came from immunoSEQ multiplex PCR; TCRdb stores just in-frame clones and leaves some out. The sample has hundreds of thousands of clones; approximately 80% are singletons. This CDR3 has 16 amino acids. Germline CDR1 is MNHNY and CDR2 is SVGAGI (reference sequence). V lost 3 bases and J lost 4, with 18 bases in between. The V and J genes are TRBV6-6 and TRBJ1-1; TRBD1 is a possible D gene (5 bases). The TCR sequence derives from a young man in good health and CMV-seronegative. Sequenced: PBMCs. CDR3 nucleotide sequence: TGTGCCAGCAGTTATCGGGCAGGGCCGACTGTCACTGAAGCTTTCTTT. This gives the protein CASSYRAGPTVTEAFF.